This T cell receptor (beta chain) derives from a study of OX40 agonist ivuxolimab in advanced cancers. Regarding the complete study: Ivuxolimab was a fully human IgG2 agonistic monoclonal antibody targeting the costimulatory receptor OX40 (CD134). Intravenous ivuxolimab was administered to patients every 2 weeks at six dose levels: 0.01, 0.1, 0.3, 1.5, 3 and 10 mg/kg. Among the roughly 52 dose-escalation patients, around 20 had hepatocellular carcinoma, about 15 melanoma, 9 renal cell carcinoma and 9 head and neck cancer. In the dose-escalation cohort, more than 75% of patients were male, and the mean age was roughly 60 years, with a range of about 23 to 90. Patients were allowed to have had prior anti-PD-1, anti-PD-L1 or anti-CTLA-4 therapy, and around 40% of the dose-escalation patients had previously received checkpoint inhibitors. Partial responses were achieved by three dose-escalation patients, of whom one had hepatocellular carcinoma and two had cutaneous melanoma. The point of sequencing TCRbeta in the periphery was to test whether ivuxolimab changed TCR sequence diversity and drove clonal T-cell expansion. The monotherapy dose-escalation portion (N ≈ 50 patients) of the phase I ivuxolimab trial is reported in the paper. Study-wide findings and limitations: At doses from 0.1 to 3.0 mg/kg, clonal expansion was seen in both CD4+ and CD8+ blood T cells between baseline and week 6. After ivuxolimab, CD8+ T cells had more expanded clones than CD4+ T cells on average. Which antigens the clonally expanded peripheral T cells were specific for was not determined. Low levels of normalized T-cell clonal expansion were also seen in some patients who did not respond. In the 0.1-3.0 mg/kg groups, partial responders were among the patients with the lowest normalized peripheral clonal expansion, particularly in CD8+ T cells.

About this clone: Its antigen remains unidentified. Qualities for individual bases were not recorded, and no much larger clone is one base off.

Clipping removes 6 bases from V and 0 bases from J, with 8 as the unmatched junction base count. In the germline V gene (reference sequence), CDR1 corresponds to LNHDA and CDR2 to SQIVND. CDR3 length: 16 amino acids, cysteine to phenylalanine. The sequence is cut down to CDR3 DNA, 48 bases in frame from base 1. Patients with autoimmune disease history or receiving systemic immunosuppression were excluded from the trial. Peripheral blood for TCR sequencing was drawn from every dose cohort at baseline, at cycle 4 day 1 and at cycle 7 day 1. The samples were taken from a phase I, first-in-human, multicenter, open-label dose-escalation trial of ivuxolimab. Adults with locally advanced or metastatic head and neck squamous cell, hepatocellular, melanoma or renal cell carcinoma were enrolled in the trial. Before TCR sequencing, CD4+ and CD8+ T cells were separately sorted from peripheral blood. To sequence the TCRbeta CDR3 region, genomic DNA was isolated from the sorted cells. TCRbeta CDR3 regions were sequenced using the immunoSEQ Assay. TCRdb took over this immuneACCESS table, retaining in-frame rearrangements with V and J assigned. Such tables are incomplete; in checked studies, under half of the missing clones stem from an unresolved V gene, and the remainder is unexplained. Across this sample there are roughly 90,000 clones, with roughly 88% seen only once. 0.7% to 0.9% of the sample lies in the top ten.

The sequencing here drew on CD4+ or CD8+ T cells sorted from blood, taken in a trial of the OX40 agonist ivuxolimab. Recombination connected TRBV19 to TRBJ1-5; TRBD1 aligns with 7 central bases. This sequence was found in an adult with an advanced solid tumor such as melanoma, head and neck, liver or kidney cancer. The nucleotide sequence reads as follows: TGTGCCAGTAGGACTACAGGGGCGTTTAGCAATCAGCCCCAGCATTTT. Protein translation: CASRTTGAFSNQPQHF.